This passage covers 9 T cell receptor beta chains from one sample sequenced in a study of human T cells and chemical hapten exposure. Noted time point: patch test 1, 2 weeks after DPC sensitization. The treatment was: therapeutic diphenylcyclopropenone sensitization with weekly scalp DPC. TCRdb re-called the RACE reads with MiXCR, one entry per CDR3 protein. Of around 75,000 distinct CDR3 sequences listed, about 10% were seen once; the top ten hold roughly 3.6%. The specimen comprised whole blood, sampled in connection with sensitization to the hapten diphenylcyclopropenone (DPC). These receptors came from a woman aged 60-75 years with alopecia areata. Some clones in this sample may be carry-over from other donors' samples.

This clonotype has at least ten counts. V usage is TRBV2 and J usage is TRBJ1-1; D might be TRBD1 (5 bases). The CDR3 extends over 13 amino acids. V dropped 7 bases and J dropped 3 bases, with 12 bases sitting between them. Per the germline V gene, CDR1 is SNHLY and CDR2 is FYNNEI. CDR3 nucleotides: TGTGCCAGCAACGGACATAGCGACACTGAAGCTTTCTTT. Translated, it gives CASNGHSDTEAFF.

The chain is built from TRBV6-1 and TRBJ2-7; D possibly corresponds to TRBD1 (5 bases). Germline V gene sequence: CDR1 MNHNS, CDR2 SASEGT. The CDR3 length is 12 residues. V gave up 10 bases and J gave up 0 bases, with 10 bases separating them. CDR3 in amino acids: CATRTSSYEQYF. The CDR3 DNA reads as TGTGCCACCAGGACAAGCTCCTACGAGCAGTACTTC.

This clonotype has a count of ten or more. The rearrangement joins TRBV5-1 to TRBJ2-7; 8 bases agree with TRBD1. V was clipped by 1 base and J by 2 bases; unmatched bases: 2. CDR1 and CDR2 from the germline V gene are SGHRS and YFSETQ. The CDR3 spans 14 residues. The CDR3 reads CASSLQGAAYEQYF. The CDR3 nucleotides read TGCGCCAGCAGCTTGCAGGGGGCAGCCTACGAGCAGTACTTC.

The sample holds a few counts of this clonotype. The rearrangement joins TRBV4-2 to TRBJ1-1; D gene uncertain. In germline, CDR1 is LGHNA, CDR2 YNFKEQ. Trimming cost V 3 bases and J 4 bases, with 15 bases left between them. The CDR3 runs 15 residues. The CDR3 DNA reads TGTGCCAGCAGCCAGAGCTACAGCGAGTTCACTGAAGCTTTCTTT. This gives the protein CASSQSYSEFTEAFF.

V usage is TRBV6-6 and J usage is TRBJ1-1, with 7 positions matching TRBD1. Per the germline V gene, CDR1 is MNHNY and CDR2 is SVGAGI (reference sequence). This CDR3 has 16 amino acids. The V and J ends lost 2 bases and 1 base, in that order; junction bases with no gene match: 7. CDR3 loop: CASSYPRQGQNTEAFF. The CDR3 coding sequence is TGTGCCAGCAGTTACCCCCGACAGGGACAGAACACTGAAGCTTTCTTT.

The J gene is TRBJ2-7, the V gene TRBV6-2 or TRBV6-3, with TRBD2 matching 10 bases. J gave up 3 bases and V 6 bases, and 5 bases lay outside the gene matches. The CDR3 runs to 14 residues. CDR1 is MNHEY and CDR2 is SVGEGT in the germline V gene. DNA for the CDR3: TGTGCCAGCAGCGGGACTAGCGTTAGCTACGAGCAGTACTTC. This codes for CASSGTSVSYEQYF.

Ten or more counts support this clonotype. The chain joins TRBV18 to TRBJ2-7, with 7 positions matching TRBD2. The CDR3 is 13 residues long. V gave up 6 bases and J gave up 6 bases; unmatched junction bases: 8. Germline V gene lookup returns CDR1 KGHSH and CDR2 LQKENI. The CDR3 bases are TGTGCCAGCTCCGGGGGAGGGGATCGCGAGCAGTACTTC. Amino acid sequence: CASSGGGDREQYF. The full variable domain, its missing parts supplied by reference TRBV18 and TRBJ2-7, is NAGVMQNPRHLVRRRGQEARLRCSPMKGHSHVYWYRQLPEEGLKFMVYLQKENIIDESGMPKERFSAEFPKEGPSILRIQQVVRGDSAAYFCASSGGGDREQYFGPGTRLTVT.

The chain couples TRBV27 to TRBJ1-2; D is unclear. V lost 4 bases and J lost 4, with 13 bases in between. This CDR3 contains 14 residues. Germline CDR1 is MNHEY and CDR2 is SMNVEV (reference sequence). The CDR3 sequence: CASSSNLYSYGYTF. The CDR3 nucleotides read TGTGCCAGCAGTTCAAACCTATACAGCTATGGCTACACCTTC.

This clonotype occurred a few times. The chain joins TRBV29-1 to TRBJ2-3; D is unresolved. V was shortened by 4 bases and J by 3 bases, with 11 bases between the two germline ends. This CDR3 is built from 13 residues. CDR1 and CDR2 (germline): SQVTM, ANQGSEA. DNA for the CDR3: TGCAGCGTTGTCGGTGTTATGACAGATACGCAGTATTTT. Amino acid sequence: CSVVGVMTDTQYF.